Shown below are 2 T cell receptor beta chains from a single sample sequenced in a study of blood T cell repertoires in COVID-19. Libraries were prepared by immunoSEQ multiplex PCR; TCRdb keeps only in-frame clonotypes and omits some of them. Among 300,000 to 350,000 clones listed, approximately 88% were seen once. Sequencing was done on a sample of PBMCs or T cells enriched from blood (not recorded which). The receptors were sampled from a man aged 30 to 39 who had recovered from COVID-19.

The chain couples TRBV28 to TRBJ2-2, with a weak D call TRBD2 (5 bases). The CDR3 totals 14 residues. Germline V gives CDR1 MDHEN, CDR2 SYDVKM. V lost 1 base to trimming and J lost 5 bases, with 8 bases between them. The CDR3 spells CASSLFRGTGELFF. CDR3 DNA: TGTGCCAGCAGTTTATTTCGAGGGACCGGGGAGCTGTTTTTT.

The genes are TRBV6-5 and TRBJ1-2; 7 bases agree with TRBD1. Germline V gives CDR1 MNHEY, CDR2 SVGAGI. CDR3 length: 10 amino acids. The V and J ends lost 8 bases and 8 bases, in that order; junction bases with no gene match: 2. The chain's CDR3 is CASDRDGYTF. In nucleotides, the CDR3 is TGTGCCAGCGACAGGGACGGCTACACCTTC.